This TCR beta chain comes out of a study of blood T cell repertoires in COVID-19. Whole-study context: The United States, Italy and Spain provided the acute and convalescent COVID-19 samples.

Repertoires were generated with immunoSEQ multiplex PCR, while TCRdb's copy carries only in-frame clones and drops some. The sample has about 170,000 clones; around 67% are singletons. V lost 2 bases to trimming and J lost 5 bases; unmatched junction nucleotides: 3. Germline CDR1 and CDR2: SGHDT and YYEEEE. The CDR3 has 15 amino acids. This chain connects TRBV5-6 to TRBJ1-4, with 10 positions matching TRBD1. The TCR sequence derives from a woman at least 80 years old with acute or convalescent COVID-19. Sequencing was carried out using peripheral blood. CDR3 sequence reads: CASSLPGQGNEKLFF. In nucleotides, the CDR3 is TGTGCCAGCAGCTTACCGGGACAGGGGAATGAAAAACTGTTTTTT. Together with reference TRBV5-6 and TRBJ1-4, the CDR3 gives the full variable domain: DAGVTQSPTHLIKTRGQQVTLRCSPKSGHDTVSWYQQALGQGPQFIFQYYEEEERQRGNFPDRFSGHQFPNYSSELNVNALLLGDSALYLCASSLPGQGNEKLFFGSGTQLSVL.